Shown below are 30 T cell receptor beta chains from a single sample sequenced in a study of molecular identifiers for immune sequencing clone quantification. Via MiXCR, TCRdb re-called the PCR reads, giving one row per CDR3 protein. This repertoire shows 490,000 or so distinct CDR3 sequences, roughly 26% found once; its top ten account for roughly 0.79%. Sequencing was done on a sample of naive CD8+ T cells from blood, with Jurkat cell RNA spiked in. Subset given: FACS-sorted CD8+CD4-CCR7+CD45RA+ naive T cells. All receptors come from a human donor in good health. Some libraries in this study had Jurkat cell RNA spiked in.

This clonotype has just a few counts. The chain carries TRBV27 and TRBJ1-6; D remains unclear. Looked up from germline, CDR1 is MNHEY and CDR2 is SMNVEV (reference sequence). V was clipped by 0 bases and J by 10 bases, with 10 bases between them. The CDR3 has 14 amino acids. The CDR3 region is CASSLSGLGSPLHF. The CDR3 DNA reads as TGTGCCAGCAGTTTATCAGGGCTCGGCTCACCCCTCCACTTT.

The chain combines TRBV19 with TRBJ2-7; a weak D match, TRBD2 (6 bases). Looked up from germline, CDR1 is LNHDA and CDR2 is SQIVND (reference sequence). The CDR3 runs 15 residues. The ends were cut back, 7 bases at V and 6 bases at J, with 22 bases in the middle. The DNA of the CDR3 is TGTGCCAGTACCTCCTTAGGCGGAGGGCTGGGCGAGCAGTACTTC. This gives the protein CASTSLGGGLGEQYF.

Only a few counts were recorded for this clonotype. V is TRBV5-1 and J is TRBJ2-7; TRBD1 matches at 10 bases. Germline V gene lookup returns CDR1 SGHRS and CDR2 YFSETQ. This CDR3 region has 13 residues. The J segment lost 5 bases and the V segment lost 4 bases, leaving 3 bases of the junction unmatched. The chain's CDR3 is CASSTGQGDEQYF. The CDR3 bases are TGCGCCAGCAGCACCGGACAGGGGGACGAGCAGTACTTC.

Regarding this clonotype: At one end the junction does not follow the germline gene, possibly because of a read error. The rearrangement joins TRBV6-2 or TRBV6-3 to TRBJ2-1; D is unresolved. CDR1 and CDR2 (germline): MNHEY, SVGEGT. The CDR3 is made up of 13 amino acids. For the CDR3, the DNA is TGTGCCAGCAGTTGGACCGGACGGAATGAGCAGTCCTTC. This codes for CASSWTGRNEQSF.

This clonotype has a handful of counts. J is TRBJ2-7 and V is TRBV28, with no clear D. The CDR3 sequence is 15 residues long. Germline values: CDR1 MDHEN, CDR2 SYDVKM. V lost 1 base and J 3 bases, leaving 13 bases between the germline ends. CDR3 in DNA: TGTGCCAGCAGTTTATCTAGATCCTCAGACTACGAGCAGTACTTC. This sequence encodes CASSLSRSSDYEQYF.

Points on this clonotype: The germline gene is not matched at one end of the junction; a read error may be the cause. J is TRBJ2-7 and V is TRBV20-1; tentatively, D is TRBD1 or TRBD2 (5 bases each). The CDR3 length is 13 residues. Germline V CDR1 and CDR2: DFQATT, SNEGSKA (reference sequence). CDR3 loop: CSTRIGRVNEQYF. CDR3 sequence (DNA): TGCAGTACTAGAATTGGCAGGGTGAACGAGCAGTACTTC.

Details on this clonotype: The conserved final phenylalanine or tryptophan is absent from the CDR3, which likely points to a read error. The chain employs TRBV12-3 or TRBV12-4 and TRBJ1-1, with unresolved D. V was cut by 7 bases and J by 1 base, with 10 bases left in between. This CDR3 contains 13 residues. This CDR3 is CASKPSQNTEAFL. The CDR3 DNA follows: TGTGCCAGCAAGCCTTCCCAGAACACTGAAGCTTTCTTA.

This chain uses TRBV15 with TRBJ2-7; D uncertain. Deletions cut 0 bases from V and 1 base from J, with 1 base between. The CDR3 runs 12 residues. Looked up from germline, CDR1 is LNHNV and CDR2 is YYDKDF (reference sequence). The CDR3 loop is CATSRDSYEQYF. The CDR3 DNA sequence: TGTGCCACCAGCAGAGATTCCTACGAGCAGTACTTC. Full variable domain (remainder filled in from reference TRBV15 and TRBJ2-7): DAMVIQNPRYQVTQFGKPVTLSCSQTLNHNVMYWYQQKSSQAPKLLFHYYDKDFNNEADTPDNFQSRRPNTSFCFLDIRSPGLGDTAMYLCATSRDSYEQYFGPGTRLTVT.

Concerning this clonotype: A much bigger clone sits one base away, suggesting this may be a read error. The chain combines TRBV14 with TRBJ1-2, with 7 nucleotides matching TRBD1. This CDR3 is built from 15 residues. CDR1 is SGHDN, CDR2 FVKESK, per germline. CDR3 in DNA: TGTGCCAGCAGCCAAAGTGGACAGGTTGTCTATGGCTGCACCTTC. It encodes CASSQSGQVVYGCTF.

This clonotype was observed at least ten times. This CDR3 is CASRVPRLEPNTGELFF. The CDR3 DNA follows: TGTGCCAGCAGAGTGCCGCGTTTGGAACCGAACACCGGGGAGCTGTTTTTT. The chain links TRBV28 to TRBJ2-2; D is uncertain. The V gene lost 6 bases and the J gene lost 0 bases, with 17 bases spanning the gap. Germline-derived CDR1 and CDR2 are MDHEN and SYDVKM. This CDR3 contains 17 residues.

The chain employs TRBV5-4 and TRBJ2-3; 11 nucleotides agree with TRBD2. Germline V gene sequence: CDR1 SGHNT, CDR2 YYREEE (reference sequence). The CDR3 has 16 amino acids. With 4 bases clipped from V and 0 bases from J, the junction kept 4 bases outside the gene matches. The CDR3 is CASSQGLAVSTDTQYF. The CDR3 bases are TGTGCCAGCAGCCAGGGACTAGCGGTTAGCACAGATACGCAGTATTTT.

As for this clonotype: A much larger clonotype is one base distant, so this may be a read error. The chain uses TRBV27 and TRBJ2-3, with D uncertain. Trimming removed 5 bases from V and 4 bases from J, with 13 bases in between. Germline loops: CDR1 MNHEY, CDR2 SMNVEV (reference sequence). This CDR3 region has 14 residues. The CDR3, as DNA: TGTGCCAGCAGTCCTTACACCGATCCAGATACGCAGTATTTT. Its protein is CASSPYTDPDTQYF.

On this clonotype: Lacking the conserved final phenylalanine or tryptophan, this CDR3 likely reflects a read error. The chain recombines TRBV12-3 or TRBV12-4 with TRBJ2-3, with unresolved D. The CDR3 contains 15 residues. Trimming pared 5 bases from V and 0 bases from J, leaving 12 bases between. The CDR3 region is CASSVDMTSTDTQYI. CDR3 DNA sequence: TGTGCCAGCAGTGTCGACATGACTAGCACAGATACGCAGTATATT.

V usage is TRBV19 and J usage is TRBJ2-1; 9 positions match TRBD2. V lost 5 bases and J lost 8; bases outside the gene matches: 10. Germline loops: CDR1 LNHDA, CDR2 SQIVND (reference sequence). CDR3 length equals 15 residues. The CDR3 DNA is TGTGCCAGTAGTTTAGGCGGGAGGGCCTGGGATGAGCAGTTCTTC. Translating it yields CASSLGGRAWDEQFF.

A remark on this clonotype: One end of the junction varies from germline; a read error may be responsible. The CDR3 loop is CAGSLRGAETQYF. The CDR3 bases are TGTGCCGGCAGCTTAAGGGGCGCGGAGACCCAGTACTTC. J is TRBJ2-5 and V is TRBV13; tentative D call: TRBD1 (5 bases). Germline CDR1 is PRHDT and CDR2 is FYEKMQ (reference sequence). CDR3 length: 13 residues.

The chain couples TRBV19 to TRBJ2-1; TRBD1 agrees at 7 bases. Germline CDR1 LNHDA, CDR2 SQIVND (reference sequence). The length of the CDR3 is 13 residues. After removal of 7 bases from V and 8 bases from J, the junction contained 8 bases not matched to a gene. The CDR3 region is CASKYRGSDEQFF. The CDR3 region has the DNA TGTGCCAGTAAGTACAGGGGATCGGATGAGCAGTTCTTC.

The rearrangement joins TRBV27 to TRBJ2-2; no firm D call. Germline V gives CDR1 MNHEY, CDR2 SMNVEV (reference sequence). V lost 3 bases, J lost 0 bases, and 11 bases lay in between. The CDR3 extends over 16 amino acids. The CDR3 DNA follows: TGTGCCAGCAGTTTTACAATGCCTGCGAACACCGGGGAGCTGTTTTTT. Its translation: CASSFTMPANTGELFF.

This clonotype has a count of ten or more. CDR3 sequence reads: CASRRTSGSTDTQYF. Written as DNA, the CDR3 is TGTGCCAGCAGGCGGACTAGCGGGAGCACAGATACGCAGTATTTT. The chain links TRBV7-9 to TRBJ2-3; 11 bases line up with TRBD2. There are 15 residues in the CDR3. Germline V gene sequence: CDR1 SEHNR, CDR2 FQNEAQ (reference sequence). Trimming at V came to 6 bases and at J to 0 bases, leaving 2 bases not matched to a gene.

In its sample, this clonotype was seen many times. At one boundary the junction diverges from the germline segment, which might be a read error. The rearrangement uses TRBV5-1 and TRBJ2-7, with TRBD1 matching 7 bases. The germline V gene has CDR1 SGHRS and CDR2 YFSETQ. This CDR3 comprises 14 residues. The CDR3 protein is CASSLRTGSYEQYF. The CDR3 DNA reads as TGTGCCAGCAGTTTAAGGACAGGATCCTACGAGCAGTACTTC.

This clonotype was counted many times. The chain couples TRBV4-3 to TRBJ1-2; 8 nucleotides line up with TRBD1. Germline CDR1 and CDR2: LGHNA and YSLEER. Trimming at V came to 5 bases and at J to 6 bases, leaving 8 bases not matched to a gene. This CDR3 comprises 14 residues. CDR3 amino acids: CASSLEDRVDGYTF. The CDR3 DNA reads TGCGCCAGCAGCTTGGAGGACAGGGTCGATGGCTACACCTTC.

About this clonotype itself: The CDR3 ends on some other residue instead of the conserved phenylalanine or tryptophan, so this is likely a read error. V gene TRBV28 combines with J gene TRBJ2-7, with 12 bases lining up with TRBD1. CDR3 size: 16 residues. V shed 6 bases and J 6 bases; nucleotides not matched to a gene: 12. Germline V gene lookup returns CDR1 MDHEN and CDR2 SYDVKM. The CDR3 sequence is CASRSHRDRGPSEQYS. CDR3 sequence (DNA): TGTGCCAGCAGATCCCACCGGGACAGGGGGCCCTCCGAGCAGTACTCC.

The CDR3 spells CASSYGNQETQYF. The CDR3 nucleotides read TGTGCCAGCAGTTACGGGAACCAAGAGACCCAGTACTTC. The rearrangement joins TRBV6-2 or TRBV6-3 to TRBJ2-5; D call uncertain. Trimming shortened V by 2 bases and J by 0 bases, and 4 bases separated the two germline ends. CDR3 size: 13 residues. Looked up from germline, CDR1 is MNHEY and CDR2 is SVGEGT.

This clonotype has ten or more counts. The V call is TRBV29-1, the J call TRBJ1-3; weak D call: TRBD1 (5 bases). The germline V gene encodes CDR1 SQVTM and CDR2 ANQGSEA. Trimming stripped 5 bases from V and 0 bases from J, with 11 bases between. CDR3 length equals 14 residues. CDR3: CSVRDGRSGNTIYF. The CDR3 coding sequence is TGCAGCGTTCGGGACGGTCGCTCTGGAAACACCATATATTTT.

This clonotype was found many times. This chain joins TRBV30 and TRBJ1-1; D not certain. The CDR3 is 13 amino acids. The V gene lost 0 bases and the J gene lost 1 base, with 6 bases spanning the gap. Germline CDR1 GTSNPN, CDR2 SVGIG (reference sequence). CDR3 sequence: CAWSVQENTEAFF. The CDR3 DNA sequence: TGTGCCTGGAGTGTTCAGGAGAACACTGAAGCTTTCTTT.

This clonotype was detected only a few times. The chain couples TRBV6-1 to TRBJ2-3; D ambiguous. Germline loops: CDR1 MNHNS, CDR2 SASEGT. V shed 6 bases and J shed 4 bases, with 14 bases lying between them. CDR3 size: 14 residues. The DNA for the CDR3 is TGTGCCAGCAGCTCCGATTTTTGGGCAGATACGCAGTATTTT. Encoded protein: CASSSDFWADTQYF.

This clonotype has ten or more counts. Here the CDR3 reads CASSLVTEAFF. CDR3 nucleotides: TGTGCCAGCAGCTTAGTCACTGAAGCTTTCTTT. This chain uses TRBV11-2 with TRBJ1-1; D call uncertain. Trimming pared 1 base from V and 4 bases from J, leaving 1 base between. Germline-derived CDR1 and CDR2 are SGHAT and FQNNGV. This CDR3 region has 11 residues.

The sample holds many counts of this clonotype. In DNA form, the CDR3 reads TGTGCCAGCAGCTTAGACGGGACAGCAGGATCACCCCTCCACTTT. Residues: CASSLDGTAGSPLHF. The J gene is TRBJ1-6, the V gene TRBV7-9; 7 bases map to TRBD1. The CDR3 loop spans 15 amino acids. Germline CDR1 and CDR2: SEHNR and FQNEAQ (reference sequence). V dropped 1 base and J dropped 10; count of bases not matched to a gene: 7.

With regard to this clonotype: An end of the junction differs from the germline gene, which may be a read error. The chain carries TRBV28 and TRBJ2-3, with D perhaps matching TRBD2 (6 bases). This CDR3 region has 14 residues. Per the germline V gene, CDR1 is MDHEN and CDR2 is SYDVKM. CDR3 nucleotides: TGTGCCCGCAGTTTGCCCGGGGGAGCAGATGCGCAGTGTTTT. Amino acid sequence: CARSLPGGADAQCF.

The chain links TRBV4-2 to TRBJ2-7; 9 nucleotides match TRBD2. V gave up 3 bases and J gave up 7 bases; unmatched junction bases: 4. The germline CDR1 and CDR2 sequences are LGHNA and YNFKEQ. The length of the CDR3 is 13 residues. The CDR3 DNA is TGTGCCAGCAGCCAGGTAGCGGGAGTGGAGCAGTACTTC. It is translated as CASSQVAGVEQYF.

This clonotype occurred many times. This CDR3 is CAWSPPSYEQYF. CDR3 coding DNA: TGTGCCTGGAGTCCCCCCTCCTACGAGCAGTACTTC. The rearrangement uses TRBV30 and TRBJ2-7; D is unresolved. CDR1 and CDR2 from the germline V gene are GTSNPN and SVGIG (reference sequence). V shed 2 bases and J shed 0 bases, with 5 bases lying between them. The CDR3 has 12 amino acids.